This TCR beta chain was observed in a study of cytomegalovirus exposure and HLA in healthy donors. The CDR3 is 15 amino acids. The trim removed 4 bases at V and 6 bases at J, leaving 7 bases unmatched. Germline V lookup: CDR1 MNHEY, CDR2 SVGAGI. It was with 60 Vbeta and 13 Jbeta primers that the PCR ran. Authors' methods: Unique TCR beta chains numbered around 80 million in a later analysis, with 10 million to 14 million shared. Measured with immunoSEQ multiplex PCR; TCRdb has only the in-frame clones, and not every one. V and J calls and clone size come straight from that table; D and trimming were deduced from the DNA. The sample holds around 100,000 clones; roughly two thirds are singletons and the top ten take roughly 2.4%.

The sample consisted of PBMCs. The sequence derives from a woman in her 30s in good health and CMV-seronegative. The chain carries TRBV6-5 and TRBJ2-7; 12 bases agree with TRBD2. CDR3 sequence (DNA): TGTGCCAGCAGTTCCCCGACTAGCGGGAGAGTCGAGCAGTACTTC. This gives the protein CASSSPTSGRVEQYF.